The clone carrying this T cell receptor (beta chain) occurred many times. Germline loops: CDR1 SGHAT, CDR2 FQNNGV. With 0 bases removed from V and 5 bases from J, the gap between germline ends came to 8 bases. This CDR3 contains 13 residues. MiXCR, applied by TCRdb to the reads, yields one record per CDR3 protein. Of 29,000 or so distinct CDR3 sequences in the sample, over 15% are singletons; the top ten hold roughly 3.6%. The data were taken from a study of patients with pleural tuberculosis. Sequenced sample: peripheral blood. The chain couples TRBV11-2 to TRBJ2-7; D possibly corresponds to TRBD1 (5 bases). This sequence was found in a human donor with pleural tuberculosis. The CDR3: CASSLDSRDEQYF. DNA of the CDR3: TGTGCCAGCAGCTTAGATTCCAGGGACGAGCAGTACTTC.